This TCR beta chain was captured in a study of T cells in women clearing cervical HPV infection. Study details: Blood came at first lesion visit for cases, post-clearance for controls. With HLA typing for only a few women, HLA confounding remains possible.

Points from the study as a whole: Combining TCR richness with V gene abundances gave approximately 0.8 AUC. Timing of associations relative to infection is unclear; T-cell subsets were not isolated.

The CDR3 runs to 15 residues. V lost 5 bases to trimming and J lost 5 bases; unmatched junction nucleotides: 10. The germline V gene encodes CDR1 MDHEN and CDR2 SYDVKM. A remark on this clone: The antigen remains unidentified. The CDR3 extends 3 residues past the end of the read, so its final part is completed from the germline J gene.

Libraries were prepared by immunoSEQ multiplex PCR; TCRdb keeps only in-frame clonotypes and omits some of them. The specimen's table records about 20,000 clones. The TCR was taken from a woman between 18 and 75 years old with a cervical HPV16 infection that either progressed to CIN3+ or cleared (not recorded which). The chain combines TRBV28 with TRBJ2-5, with 8 nucleotides matching TRBD2. What was sequenced was blood buffy coat. Incomplete CDR3 DNA: TGTGCCAGCAGTCCACCAGGTGCGGGGGGCGAGACC. Translation: CASSPPGAGGET. The complete CDR3 sequence is CASSPPGAGGETQYF.